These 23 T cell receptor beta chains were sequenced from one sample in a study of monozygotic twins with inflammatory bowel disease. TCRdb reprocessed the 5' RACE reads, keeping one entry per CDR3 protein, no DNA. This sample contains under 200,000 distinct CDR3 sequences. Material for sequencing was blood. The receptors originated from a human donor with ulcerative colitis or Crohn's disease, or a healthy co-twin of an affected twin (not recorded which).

CDR3 residues: CASTDGFQETQYF. The genes are TRBV25-1 and TRBJ2-5. Germline values: CDR1 MGHDK, CDR2 SYGVNS. This CDR3 is built from 13 residues.

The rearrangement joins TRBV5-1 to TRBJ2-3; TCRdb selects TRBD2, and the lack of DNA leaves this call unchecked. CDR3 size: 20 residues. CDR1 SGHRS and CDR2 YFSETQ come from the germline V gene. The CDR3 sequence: CASSVTGLVSTTGSTDTQYF.

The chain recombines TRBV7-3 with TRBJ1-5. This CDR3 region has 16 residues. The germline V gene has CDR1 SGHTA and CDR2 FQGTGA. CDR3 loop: CASSLYTANSNQPQHF.

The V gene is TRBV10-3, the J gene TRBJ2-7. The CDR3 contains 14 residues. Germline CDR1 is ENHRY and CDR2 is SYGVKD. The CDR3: CAISDFPSSYEQYF.

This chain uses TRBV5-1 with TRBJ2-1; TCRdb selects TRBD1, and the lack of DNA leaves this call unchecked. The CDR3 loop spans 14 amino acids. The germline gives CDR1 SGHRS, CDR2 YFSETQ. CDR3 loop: CASSLDVGGNEQFF.

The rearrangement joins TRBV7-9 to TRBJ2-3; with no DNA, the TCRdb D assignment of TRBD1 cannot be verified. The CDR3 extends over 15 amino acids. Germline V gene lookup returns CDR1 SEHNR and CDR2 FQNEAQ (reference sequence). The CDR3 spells CASSKPGQSTDTQYF.

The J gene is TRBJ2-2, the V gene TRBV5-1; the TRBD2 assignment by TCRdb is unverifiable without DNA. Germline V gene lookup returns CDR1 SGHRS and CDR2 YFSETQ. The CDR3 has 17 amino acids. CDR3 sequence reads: CASSPDPSWDNTGELFF.

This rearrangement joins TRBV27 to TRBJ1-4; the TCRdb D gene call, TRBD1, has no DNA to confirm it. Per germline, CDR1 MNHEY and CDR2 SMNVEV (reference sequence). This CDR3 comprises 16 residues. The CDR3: CASSLQGAWGEEKLFF.

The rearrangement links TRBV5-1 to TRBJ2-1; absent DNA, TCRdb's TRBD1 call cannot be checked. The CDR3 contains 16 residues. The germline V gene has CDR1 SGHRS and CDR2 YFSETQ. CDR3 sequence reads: CASSSFRGNSYNEQFF.

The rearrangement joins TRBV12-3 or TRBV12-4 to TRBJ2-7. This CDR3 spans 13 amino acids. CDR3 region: CAGSLDSSYEQYF.

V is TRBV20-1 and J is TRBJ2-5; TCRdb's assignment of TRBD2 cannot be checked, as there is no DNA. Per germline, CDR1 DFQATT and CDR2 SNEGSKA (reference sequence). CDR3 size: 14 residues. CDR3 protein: CSAGTSGRVETQYF.

The CDR3 loop reads CASSFSGESGELFF. This chain links TRBV12-3 or TRBV12-4 with TRBJ2-2; checking the TCRdb D call of TRBD2 is not possible without DNA. This CDR3 comprises 14 residues.

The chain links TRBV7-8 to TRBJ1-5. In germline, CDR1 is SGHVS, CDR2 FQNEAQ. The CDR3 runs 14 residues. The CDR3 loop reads CASSLRRGNQPQHF.

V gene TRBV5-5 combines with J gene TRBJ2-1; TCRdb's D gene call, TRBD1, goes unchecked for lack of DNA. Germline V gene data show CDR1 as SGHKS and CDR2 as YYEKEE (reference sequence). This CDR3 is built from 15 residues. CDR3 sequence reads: CASSLRQGAQNEQFF.

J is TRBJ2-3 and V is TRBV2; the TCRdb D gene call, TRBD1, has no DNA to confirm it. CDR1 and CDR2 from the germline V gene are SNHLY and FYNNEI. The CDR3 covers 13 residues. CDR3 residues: CASSMRGTDTQYF.

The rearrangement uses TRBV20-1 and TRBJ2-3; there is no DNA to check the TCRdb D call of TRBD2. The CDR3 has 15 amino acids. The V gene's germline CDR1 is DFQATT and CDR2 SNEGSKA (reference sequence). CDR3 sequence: CSASSGGAWADTQYF.

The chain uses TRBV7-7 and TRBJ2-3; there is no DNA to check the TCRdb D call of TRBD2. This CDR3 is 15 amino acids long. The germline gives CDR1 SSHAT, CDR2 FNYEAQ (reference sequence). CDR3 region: CASSLASGTSDTQYF.

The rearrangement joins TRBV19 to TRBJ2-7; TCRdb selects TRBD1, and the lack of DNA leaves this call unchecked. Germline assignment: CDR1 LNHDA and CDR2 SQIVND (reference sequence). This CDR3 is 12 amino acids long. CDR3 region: CASSLRDGEQYF.

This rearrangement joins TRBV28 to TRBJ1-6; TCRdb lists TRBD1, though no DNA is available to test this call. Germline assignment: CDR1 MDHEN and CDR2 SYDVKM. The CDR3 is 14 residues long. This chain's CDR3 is CASSVGQDNSPLHF.

CDR3 amino acids: CAWSPTGDTEAFF. The gene calls are TRBV30 and TRBJ1-1; TCRdb's D gene call, TRBD1, goes unchecked for lack of DNA. Looked up from germline, CDR1 is GTSNPN and CDR2 is SVGIG (reference sequence). The CDR3 totals 13 residues.

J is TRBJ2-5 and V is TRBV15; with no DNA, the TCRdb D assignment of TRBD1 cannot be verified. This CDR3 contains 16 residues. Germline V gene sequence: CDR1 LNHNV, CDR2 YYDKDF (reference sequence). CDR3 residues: CATSRVRIRGQETQYF.

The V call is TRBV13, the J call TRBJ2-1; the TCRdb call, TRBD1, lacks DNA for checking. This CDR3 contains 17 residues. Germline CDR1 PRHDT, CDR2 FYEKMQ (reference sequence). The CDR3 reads CASSLVGGRGVYNEQFF.

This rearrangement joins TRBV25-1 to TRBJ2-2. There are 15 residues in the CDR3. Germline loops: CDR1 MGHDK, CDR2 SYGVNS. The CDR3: CASSEPRSYGGELFF.